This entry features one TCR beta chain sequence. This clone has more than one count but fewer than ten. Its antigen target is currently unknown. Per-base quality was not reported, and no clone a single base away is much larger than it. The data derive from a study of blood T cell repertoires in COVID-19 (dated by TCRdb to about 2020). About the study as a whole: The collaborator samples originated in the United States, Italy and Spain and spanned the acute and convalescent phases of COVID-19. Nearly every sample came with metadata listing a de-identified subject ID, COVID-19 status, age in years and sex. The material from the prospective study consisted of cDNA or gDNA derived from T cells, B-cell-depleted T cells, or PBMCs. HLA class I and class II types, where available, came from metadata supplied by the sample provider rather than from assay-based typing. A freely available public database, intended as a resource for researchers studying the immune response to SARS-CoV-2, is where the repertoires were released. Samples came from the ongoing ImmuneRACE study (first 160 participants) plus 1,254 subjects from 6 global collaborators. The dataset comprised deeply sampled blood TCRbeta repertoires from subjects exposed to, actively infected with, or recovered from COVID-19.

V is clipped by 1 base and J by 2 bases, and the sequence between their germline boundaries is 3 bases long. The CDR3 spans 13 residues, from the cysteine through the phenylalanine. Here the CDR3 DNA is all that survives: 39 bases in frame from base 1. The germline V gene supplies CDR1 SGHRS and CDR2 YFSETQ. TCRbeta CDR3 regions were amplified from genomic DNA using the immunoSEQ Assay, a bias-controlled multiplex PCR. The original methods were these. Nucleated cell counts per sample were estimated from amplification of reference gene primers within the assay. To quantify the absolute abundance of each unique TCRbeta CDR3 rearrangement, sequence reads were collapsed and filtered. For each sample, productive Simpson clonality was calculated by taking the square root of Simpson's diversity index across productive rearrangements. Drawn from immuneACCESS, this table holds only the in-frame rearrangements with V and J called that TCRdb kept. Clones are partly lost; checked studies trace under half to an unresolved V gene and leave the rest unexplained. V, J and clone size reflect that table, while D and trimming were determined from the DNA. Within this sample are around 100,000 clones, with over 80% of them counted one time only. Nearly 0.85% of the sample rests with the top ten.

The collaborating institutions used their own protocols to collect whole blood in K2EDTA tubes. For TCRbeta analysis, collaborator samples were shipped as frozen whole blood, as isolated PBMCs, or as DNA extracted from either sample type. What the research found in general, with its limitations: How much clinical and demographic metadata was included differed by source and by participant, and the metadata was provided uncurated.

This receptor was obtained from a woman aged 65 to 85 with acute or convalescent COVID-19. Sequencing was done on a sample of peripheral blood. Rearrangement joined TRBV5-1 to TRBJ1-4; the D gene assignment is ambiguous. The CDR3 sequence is CASSLSTNEKLFF. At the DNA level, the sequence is TGCGCCAGCAGCTTGAGCACTAATGAAAAACTGTTTTTT.